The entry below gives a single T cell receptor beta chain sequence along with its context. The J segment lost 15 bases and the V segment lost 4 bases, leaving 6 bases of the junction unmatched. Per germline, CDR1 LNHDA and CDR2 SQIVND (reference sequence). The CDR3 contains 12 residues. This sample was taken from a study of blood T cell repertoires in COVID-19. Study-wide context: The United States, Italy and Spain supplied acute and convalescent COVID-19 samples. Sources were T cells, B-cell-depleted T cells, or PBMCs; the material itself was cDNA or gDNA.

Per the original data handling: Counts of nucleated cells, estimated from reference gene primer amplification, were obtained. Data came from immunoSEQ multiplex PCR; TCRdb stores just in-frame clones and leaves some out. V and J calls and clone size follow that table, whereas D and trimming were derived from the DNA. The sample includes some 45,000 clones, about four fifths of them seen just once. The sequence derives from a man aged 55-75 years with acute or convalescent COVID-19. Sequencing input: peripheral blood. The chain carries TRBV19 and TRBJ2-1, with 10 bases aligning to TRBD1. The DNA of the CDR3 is TGTGCCAGTAGTAGGGACAGGGGAACGCGGTTCTTC. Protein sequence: CASSRDRGTRFF.